Below are 8 T cell receptor beta chains sequenced from a single sample in a study of T cells in placental villitis. These receptors have no identified antigens. This was the immunoSEQ v4 assay. Sequencing was performed with immunoSEQ multiplex PCR; in TCRdb, only in-frame clones are kept and a portion is missing. The table shows about 1,500 clones, with approximately 82% occurring only once. The study's findings and limits: Placentae with villitis of unknown etiology showed clonal expansion, median clonality about 0.06 versus control about 0.006.

The sample consisted of placental tissue containing maternal and fetal cells. These receptor sequences come from a human patient with villitis of unknown etiology; the placental T cells may come from both mother and fetus.

V gene TRBV5-4 combines with J gene TRBJ2-7; 8 nucleotides align to TRBD1. Per germline, CDR1 SGHNT and CDR2 YYREEE (reference sequence). The V and J ends lost 4 bases and 5 bases, in that order; junction bases with no gene match: 20. This CDR3 has 18 amino acids. The CDR3 DNA reads as TGTGCCAGCAGCGCGCGGACAGGGAGCGTTTACCCGTTTGACGAGCAGTACTTC. Translating it yields CASSARTGSVYPFDEQYF.

The rearrangement uses TRBV6-5 and TRBJ1-3; 7 nucleotides line up with TRBD1. This CDR3 has 16 residues. Germline loops: CDR1 MNHEY, CDR2 SVGAGI. V was clipped by 0 bases and J by 7 bases; unmatched bases: 9. The CDR3 sequence is CASSYSPGGSHNTIYF. CDR3 bases: TGTGCCAGCAGTTACTCGCCAGGGGGAAGTCATAACACCATATATTTT.

The chain joins TRBV5-1 to TRBJ2-3; D possibly uses TRBD1 or TRBD2 (5 bases each). The germline CDR1 and CDR2 sequences are SGHRS and YFSETQ. The CDR3 runs to 15 residues. The V gene lost 3 bases and the J gene lost 0 bases, with 11 bases spanning the gap. CDR3 amino acids: CASSWDLRSTDTQYF. CDR3 bases: TGCGCCAGCAGCTGGGACCTCCGCAGCACAGATACGCAGTATTTT. The variable domain in full, with the rest retrieved from reference TRBV5-1 and TRBJ2-3, is KAGVTQTPRYLIKTRGQQVTLSCSPISGHRSVSWYQQTPGQGLQFLFEYFSETQRNKGNFPGRFSGRQFSNSRSEMNVSTLELGDSALYLCASSWDLRSTDTQYFGPGTRLTVL.

This chain links TRBV19 with TRBJ1-2; 8 bases match TRBD1. The CDR3 spans 14 residues. Trimming took 3 bases from V and 2 from J; bases not matched to a gene: 2. Germline CDR1 LNHDA, CDR2 SQIVND (reference sequence). CDR3 amino acids: CASSIRGPNYGYTF. The CDR3, as DNA: TGTGCCAGTAGTATCAGGGGGCCGAACTATGGCTACACCTTC.

The rearrangement uses TRBV4-1 and TRBJ2-3; D is ambiguous. CDR1 and CDR2 from the germline V gene are MGHRA and YSYEKL. The CDR3 runs 14 residues. Trimming pared 1 base from V and 0 bases from J, leaving 5 bases between. The CDR3 DNA reads as TGCGCCAGCAGCCAAGTCGGGAGCACAGATACGCAGTATTTT. Translation: CASSQVGSTDTQYF.

This clone occurred a few times. The rearrangement joins TRBV7-3 to TRBJ1-1; D gene uncertain. The V end was cut by 2 bases, the J end by 0 bases, with 4 bases between. Germline V gene lookup returns CDR1 SGHTA and CDR2 FQGTGA. This CDR3 is 13 amino acids long. The CDR3 reads CASSLALNTEAFF. The DNA for the CDR3 is TGTGCCAGCAGCTTAGCCTTGAACACTGAAGCTTTCTTT.

The V and J genes are TRBV2 and TRBJ2-7; no definite D call. The CDR3 contains 10 residues. Germline CDR1 SNHLY, CDR2 FYNNEI. Deletions cut 2 bases from V and 5 bases from J, with 1 base between. The CDR3 reads CASSENEQYF. The CDR3 DNA follows: TGTGCCAGCAGTGAAAACGAGCAGTACTTC. The complete variable domain, with remaining parts taken from reference TRBV2 and TRBJ2-7, reads EPEVTQTPSHQVTQMGQEVILRCVPISNHLYFYWYRQILGQKVEFLVSFYNNEISEKSEIFDDQFSVERPDGSNFTLKIRSTKLEDSAMYFCASSENEQYFGPGTRLTVT.

Points on this clone: A read error is possible here, since a much larger clone lies one base away. The sample contains more than one DNA sequence encoding this CDR3. The V call is TRBV19, the J call TRBJ2-1; 8 bases map to TRBD1. The germline V gene encodes CDR1 LNHDA and CDR2 SQIVND (reference sequence). The CDR3 runs 14 residues. Trimming at V came to 10 bases and at J to 6 bases, leaving 11 bases not matched to a gene. CDR3 residues: CATQLNRGFNEQFF. The CDR3 DNA follows: TGTGCCACCCAATTGAACAGGGGGTTCAATGAGCAGTTCTTC.